This TCR beta chain was observed in a study of shared clonotypes between healthy human individuals. TCRdb's copy holds only in-frame clones and misses some; the assay was immunoSEQ multiplex PCR. The top ten clones hold 0.3% to 0.45% of a sample with 2 million to 2.5 million clones, 85% to 95% of them seen once. The CDR3 spans 13 residues. Germline V gene data show CDR1 as ENHRY and CDR2 as SYGVKD. Healthy adults negative for HIV, lacking recent acute infections or vaccinations, served as donors. Notes on the study in general: Sharing across four donors was highest in naive CD4 (about 5%) and lowest in memory CD8 (0.4%).

In regard to this clone: Its antigen remains unknown. One end of the junction varies from germline; a read error may be responsible. The sample holds other DNA sequences that translate to the same CDR3.

This receptor was identified in a man aged 18-30 years in good health. Some clones in this sample may be carry-over from other donors' samples. Source material: naive CD4+ T cells from PBMCs. Subset of the sample: CD45RA+ positively selected. The V gene is TRBV10-3, the J gene TRBJ2-5; weak D call: TRBD1 (6 bases). The CDR3 coding sequence is TGCGCCATCAGTGATGAACAGGGAGAGACCCAGTACTTC. Translating gives CAISDEQGETQYF.